This T cell receptor (beta chain) was retrieved from a study of T-cell reconstitution after alpha-beta-depleted transplantation in children listed by TCRdb under 2016. Regarding the study in general: T-cell immune reconstitution after TCRalphabeta/CD19-depleted allogeneic hematopoietic cell transplantation in children was quantitatively tracked in the study by means of TCR repertoire profiling.

This clonotype has at least ten counts. No cognate antigen has been identified for it. No base qualities exist here, and no much larger clone lies one base off it. Libraries were made using PCR. The instrument given in TCRdb is Illumina HiSeq 2500. TCR libraries were prepared with molecular barcoding, using unique molecular identifiers to normalize TCRbeta repertoire quantification. TCRdb took the public reads, trimmed them with fastp at Q25, ran MiXCR for clone calling and kept in-frame beta chains. Rows are unified per CDR3 protein, each entry keeping the most common DNA and genes. The sample table records around 680,000 distinct CDR3 sequences; roughly 17% of these occur just once. 1.1% of the sample is taken by the ten largest. V and J lose 4 bases and 0 bases, and a span of 11 bases separates them. The CDR3 numbers 14 residues from cysteine through phenylalanine. Solely the CDR3 DNA is kept, with 42 bases framed from the first base. CDR1 and CDR2 were assigned from the germline V gene (reference sequence) as DFQATT and SNEGSKA.

The input for sequencing was PBMCs from the stem cell graft donor, taken from the stem cell graft. The source of this sequence is a human donor who donated a stem cell graft to a child with acute myeloid leukemia. The chain is assembled from TRBV20-1 and TRBJ2-3; there is no confident call for the D gene. The CDR3 region: CSATRPTSTDTQYF. Read as DNA, the sequence is TGCAGTGCTACGAGACCTACCAGCACAGATACGCAGTATTTT.